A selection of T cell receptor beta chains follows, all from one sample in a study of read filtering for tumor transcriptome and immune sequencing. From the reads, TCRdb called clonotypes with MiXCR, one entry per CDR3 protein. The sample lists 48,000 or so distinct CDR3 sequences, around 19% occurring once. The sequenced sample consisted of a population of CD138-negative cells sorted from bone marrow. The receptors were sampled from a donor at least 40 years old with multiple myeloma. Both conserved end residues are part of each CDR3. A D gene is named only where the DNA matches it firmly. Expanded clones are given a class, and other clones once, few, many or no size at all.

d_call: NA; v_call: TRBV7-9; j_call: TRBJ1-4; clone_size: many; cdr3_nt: TGTGCCAGCAGCTCGGGACGAGGGTATGAAAAACTGTTTTTT; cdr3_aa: CASSSGRGYEKLFF
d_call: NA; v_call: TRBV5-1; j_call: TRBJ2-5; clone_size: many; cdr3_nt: TGCGCCAGCACCCCTCGTCCTACTATCGGGGAGACCCAGTACTTC; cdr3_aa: CASTPRPTIGETQYF
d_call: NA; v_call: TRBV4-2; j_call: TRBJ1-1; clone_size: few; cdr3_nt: TGTGCCAGCAGCCAAGAGAGAACTGAAGCTTTCTTT; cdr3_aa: CASSQERTEAFF
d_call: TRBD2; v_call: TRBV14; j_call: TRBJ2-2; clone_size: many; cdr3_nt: TGTGCCAGCAGCCGAACTAGCGGGAGAGGTCCCGCCGGGGAGCTGTTTTTT; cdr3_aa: CASSRTSGRGPAGELFF
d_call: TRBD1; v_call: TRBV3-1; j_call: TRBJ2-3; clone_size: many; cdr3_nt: TGTGCCAGCAGCCTTCGAACACAGGGGGCCGCAGATACGCAGTATTTT; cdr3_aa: CASSLRTQGAADTQYF
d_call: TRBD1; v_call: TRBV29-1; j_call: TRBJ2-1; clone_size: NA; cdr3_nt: TGCGGCATTGGGACAGGTCGCAATGAGCAGTTCTTC; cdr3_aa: CGIGTGRNEQFF
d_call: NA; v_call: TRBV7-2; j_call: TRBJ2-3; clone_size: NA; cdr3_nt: TGTGCCAGCAGCTCCGAATATACGCAGTATTTT; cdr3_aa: CASSSEYTQYF
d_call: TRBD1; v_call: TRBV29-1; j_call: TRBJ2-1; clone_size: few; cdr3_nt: TGCAGCGTTGTTTTGGACAGGGCCTATGAGCAGTTCTTC; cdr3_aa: CSVVLDRAYEQFF
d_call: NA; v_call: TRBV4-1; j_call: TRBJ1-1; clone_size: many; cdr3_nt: TGCGCCAGCAGCCAACCGTACAGGGAGACTGAAGCTTTCTTT; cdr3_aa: CASSQPYRETEAFF
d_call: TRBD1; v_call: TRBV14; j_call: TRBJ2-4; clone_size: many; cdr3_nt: TGTGCCAGCAGCCTCAGGACAGGGGCGGCCAAAAACATTCAGTACTTC; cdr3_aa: CASSLRTGAAKNIQYF
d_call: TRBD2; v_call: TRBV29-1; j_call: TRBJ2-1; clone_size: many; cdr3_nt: TGCAGCGGAAGCAGCGGGAGCACGGGGGAGCAGTTCTTC; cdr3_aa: CSGSSGSTGEQFF
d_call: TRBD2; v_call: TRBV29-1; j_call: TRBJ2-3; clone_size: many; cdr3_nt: TGCAGCGTTGAAGAGTTAGCGGGAGGGACTACAGATACGCAGTATTTT; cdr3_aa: CSVEELAGGTTDTQYF
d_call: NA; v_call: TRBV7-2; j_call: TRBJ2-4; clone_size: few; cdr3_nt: TGTGCCAGCAGCCTCCGGAATAGCAACCTAGCCAAAAACATTCAGTACTTC; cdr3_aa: CASSLRNSNLAKNIQYF
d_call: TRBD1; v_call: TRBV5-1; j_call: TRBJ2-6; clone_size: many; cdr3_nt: TGCGCCAGCAGGGCCCTCTCGGACAGGGTTGACGTCCTGACTTTC; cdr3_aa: CASRALSDRVDVLTF
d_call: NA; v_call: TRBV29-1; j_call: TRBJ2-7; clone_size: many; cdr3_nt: TGCAGCGTTGAAACGAACGAGCAGTACTTC; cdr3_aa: CSVETNEQYF
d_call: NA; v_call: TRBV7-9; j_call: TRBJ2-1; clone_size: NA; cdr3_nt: TGTGCCAGGAGCTCCGCAATCAGCCTAGCTGTCATCACCTACAATGAGCAGTTCTTC; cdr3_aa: CARSSAISLAVITYNEQFF
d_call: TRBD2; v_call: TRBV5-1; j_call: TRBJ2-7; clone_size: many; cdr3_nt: TGCGCCAGCAGCATGGGGACTAGCGGGACTACGCAGTACTTC; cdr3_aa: CASSMGTSGTTQYF
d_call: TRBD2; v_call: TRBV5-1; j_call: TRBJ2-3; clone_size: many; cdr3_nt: TGCGCCAGCAGCTCAGGACTAGCGGGAGGGCCAGGGGATACGCAGTATTTT; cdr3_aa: CASSSGLAGGPGDTQYF
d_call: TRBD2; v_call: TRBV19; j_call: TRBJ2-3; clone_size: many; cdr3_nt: TGTGCCAGTAGTGGGGGACTAGCGGGAGGCACAGATACGCAGTATTTT; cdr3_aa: CASSGGLAGGTDTQYF
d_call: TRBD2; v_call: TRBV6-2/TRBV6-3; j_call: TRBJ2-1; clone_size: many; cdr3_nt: TGTGCCAGCAGCCGGGGAGCGGGGTTCAATGAGCAGTTCTTC; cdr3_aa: CASSRGAGFNEQFF
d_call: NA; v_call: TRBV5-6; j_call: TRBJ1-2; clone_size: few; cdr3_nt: TGTGCCAGCAGCTTCATGACCAACTCACCTAACTATGGCTACACCTTC; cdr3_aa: CASSFMTNSPNYGYTF
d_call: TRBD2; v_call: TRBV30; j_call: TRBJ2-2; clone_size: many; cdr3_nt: TGTGCCTGGAGTAGCGGGAGCACCGGGGAGCTGTTTTTT; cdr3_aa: CAWSSGSTGELFF
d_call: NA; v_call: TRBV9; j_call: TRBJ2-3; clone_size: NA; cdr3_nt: TGTGCCAGCAGCGTAGATGGGGGAGATACGCAGTATTTT; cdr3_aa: CASSVDGGDTQYF
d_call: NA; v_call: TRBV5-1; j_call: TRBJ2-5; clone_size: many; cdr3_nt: TGCGCCAGCAGCTTGGCCGGGGGGCGCTCGGAGACCCAGTACTTC; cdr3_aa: CASSLAGGRSETQYF
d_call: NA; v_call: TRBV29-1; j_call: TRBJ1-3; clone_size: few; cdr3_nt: TGCAGCGTTGAAACCGTCGCTGGAAACACCATATATTTT; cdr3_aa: CSVETVAGNTIYF
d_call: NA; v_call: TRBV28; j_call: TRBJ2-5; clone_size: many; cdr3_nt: TGTGCCAGCAGCAACATAGCTCAAGAGACCCAGTACTTC; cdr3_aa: CASSNIAQETQYF
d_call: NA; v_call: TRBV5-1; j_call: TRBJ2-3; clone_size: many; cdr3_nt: TGCGCCAGCAGCTTGGTTGATTCATCTGGGGATACGCAGTATTTT; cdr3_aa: CASSLVDSSGDTQYF
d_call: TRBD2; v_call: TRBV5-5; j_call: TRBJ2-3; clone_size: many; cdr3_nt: TGTGCCAACAGCCGACTAGCGGGATATACAGATACGCAGTATTTT; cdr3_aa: CANSRLAGYTDTQYF
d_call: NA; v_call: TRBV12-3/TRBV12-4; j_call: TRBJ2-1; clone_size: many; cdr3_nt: TGTGCCAGCACTCATGGGAACTCGGATGAGCAGTTCTTC; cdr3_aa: CASTHGNSDEQFF
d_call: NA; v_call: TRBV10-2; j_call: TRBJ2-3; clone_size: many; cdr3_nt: TGCGCCAGCAGTGAAAAGAATGGGCAGTATTTT; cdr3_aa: CASSEKNGQYF
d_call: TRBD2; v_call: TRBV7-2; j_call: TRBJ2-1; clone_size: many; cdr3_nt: TGTGCCAGCAGGTTTCTAGCGGGAGGGCAAGAGCAGTTCTTC; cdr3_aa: CASRFLAGGQEQFF
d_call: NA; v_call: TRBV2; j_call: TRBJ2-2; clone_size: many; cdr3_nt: TGTGCCAGCCGGTGGACTAACACCGGGGAGCTGTTTTTT; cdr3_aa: CASRWTNTGELFF
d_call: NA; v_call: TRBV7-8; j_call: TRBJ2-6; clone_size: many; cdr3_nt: TGTGCCAGCAGCCGAAACTCTGGGGCCAACGTCCTGACTTTC; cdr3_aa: CASSRNSGANVLTF
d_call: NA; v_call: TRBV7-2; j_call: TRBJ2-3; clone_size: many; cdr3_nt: TGTGCCAGCAGCTTAACGGGAACTTGGGATACGCAGTATTTT; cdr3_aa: CASSLTGTWDTQYF
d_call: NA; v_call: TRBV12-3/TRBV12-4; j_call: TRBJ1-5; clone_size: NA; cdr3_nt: TGTGCCAGCACCCACCTTAATAGCAATCAGCCCCAGCATTTT; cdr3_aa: CASTHLNSNQPQHF
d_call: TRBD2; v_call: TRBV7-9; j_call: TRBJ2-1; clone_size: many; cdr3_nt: TGTGCCAGCAGACCGGAGATACTGGGACTAGCGGGAGACAATGAGCAGTTCTTT; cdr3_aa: CASRPEILGLAGDNEQFF
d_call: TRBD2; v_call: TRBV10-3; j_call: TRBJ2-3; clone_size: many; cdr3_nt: TGTGCCAGCAACCCGGGACTAGCGGGGGAGAGCACAGATACGCAGTATTTT; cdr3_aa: CASNPGLAGESTDTQYF
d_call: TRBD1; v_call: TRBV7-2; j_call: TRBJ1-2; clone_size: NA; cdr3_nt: TGTGCCAGCAGCTTAGATGGCAGGGGGCACTATGGCTACACCTTC; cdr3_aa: CASSLDGRGHYGYTF
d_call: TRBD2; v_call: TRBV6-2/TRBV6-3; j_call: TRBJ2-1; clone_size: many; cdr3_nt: TGTGCCAGCGGGGGGGGAACTAGCGGGAGCTACAATGAGCAGTTCTTC; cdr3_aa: CASGGGTSGSYNEQFF
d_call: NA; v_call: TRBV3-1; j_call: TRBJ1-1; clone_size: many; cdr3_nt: TGTGCCAGCAGCCTTTGGTGGGGCACTGAAGCTTTCTTT; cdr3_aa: CASSLWWGTEAFF
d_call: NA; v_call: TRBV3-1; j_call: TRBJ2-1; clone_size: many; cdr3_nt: TGTGCCAGCAGCCCCCCCCGGACTACCTTCAATGAGCAGTTCTTC; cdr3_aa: CASSPPRTTFNEQFF
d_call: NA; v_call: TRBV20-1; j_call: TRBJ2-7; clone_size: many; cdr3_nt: TGCAGTGCTCCATTGGGGCAGGGAGTCTCCTACGAGCAGTACTTC; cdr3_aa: CSAPLGQGVSYEQYF
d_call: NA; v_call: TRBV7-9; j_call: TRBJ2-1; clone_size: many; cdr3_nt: TGTGCCAGCAGCTTAGTGGACCGCTACAATGAGCAGTTCTTC; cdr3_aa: CASSLVDRYNEQFF
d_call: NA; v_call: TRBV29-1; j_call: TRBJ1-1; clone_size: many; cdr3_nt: TGCAGCGTTCACGCCAGGAACACTGAAGCTTTCTTT; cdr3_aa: CSVHARNTEAFF
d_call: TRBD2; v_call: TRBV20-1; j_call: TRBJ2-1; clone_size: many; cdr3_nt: TGCAGTGCTAGCGGCGGGAGGTGGTCCTACAATGAGCAGTTCTTC; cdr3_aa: CSASGGRWSYNEQFF
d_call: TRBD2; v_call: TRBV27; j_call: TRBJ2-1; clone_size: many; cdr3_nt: TGTGCCAGCAGCTCCCCTAGCGGAATCTCCTACAATGAGCAGTTCTTC; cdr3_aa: CASSSPSGISYNEQFF
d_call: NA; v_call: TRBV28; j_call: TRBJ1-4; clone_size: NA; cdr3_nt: TGTGCCACCACGGGAGGGAGGAGTGAAAAACTGTTTTTT; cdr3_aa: CATTGGRSEKLFF
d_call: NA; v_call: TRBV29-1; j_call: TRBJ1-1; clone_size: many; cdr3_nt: TGCAGCGTTGAAGGTCGGACGAACACTGAAGCTTTCTTT; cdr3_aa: CSVEGRTNTEAFF
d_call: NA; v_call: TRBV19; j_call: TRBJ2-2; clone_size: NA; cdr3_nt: TGTGCCAGTAGTATGCCGGGACCGACCAACACCGGGGAGCTGTTTTTT; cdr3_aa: CASSMPGPTNTGELFF
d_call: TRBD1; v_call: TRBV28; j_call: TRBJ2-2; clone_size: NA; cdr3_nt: TGTGCCAGCAGTTCCCCCGGGACAGGGGTAACCGGGGAGCTGTTTTTT; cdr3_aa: CASSSPGTGVTGELFF